This record looks at one T cell receptor (beta chain) sequence and its context. Its antigen is undetermined. The PCR ran on 60 Vbeta and 13 Jbeta primers. TCRdb keeps only in-frame clones here, not all; method: immunoSEQ multiplex PCR. The sample lists approximately 250,000 clones, 78% occurring once. This sample was included in a study of cytomegalovirus exposure and HLA in healthy donors. General observations from the study: The study found most TCR sequences rare, yet found some public TCRs in many donors. Only CMV serostatus was available as immune exposure information. In a later analysis, specific HLA alleles were associated with 15,000 to 20,000 TCR beta sequences at a 0.05 false discovery rate. Later on, an analysis showed TCR association rates differing by HLA locus, with DRB1 the most and HLA-C the fewest.

Germline V lookup: CDR1 SGDLS, CDR2 YYNGEE. The CDR3 totals 13 residues. V lost 4 bases to trimming and J lost 5 bases, with 12 bases between them. The sample taken for sequencing was PBMCs. This chain links TRBV9 with TRBJ1-2, with D perhaps TRBD1 (5 bases). The TCR comes from a boy younger than 18 in good health and CMV-seronegative. The CDR3 region is CASSTDSEYGYTF. The CDR3 bases are TGTGCCAGCAGCACTGACAGCGAGTATGGCTACACCTTC.